The sequence of this T cell receptor (beta chain) was determined in a study of beta chain features in type 1 diabetes (dated by TCRdb to the late 2010s). In terms of the full investigation: Mean age, gender distribution, total cell number and subset yield were not different between patients and healthy donors. A total of some 100,000,000 sorted cells were examined across all samples, and a strong correlation was observed between cell number per subset and RNA yield. The study compared TCRB repertoires of sorted circulating CD4+ T cell subsets between recently diagnosed type 1 diabetes patients and matched healthy donors. Whereas all 30 or so donors provided naive and central memory subsets, regulatory and stem cell-like memory subsets were isolated from just 8 patients and roughly 8 healthy donors.

The High Capacity cDNA Reverse Transcription Kit was used to reverse transcribe all of the isolated RNA, meaning that expressed TCRB transcripts were what got sequenced. Deep immunoSEQ sequencing was performed on naive, central memory and regulatory T cell samples, with an average of roughly 3.5 million total reads per sample. Sorted cells were lysed in RLT buffer, and RNA was extracted using DNase-treated RNeasy Micro or Mini kits according to cell number. To prevent cross-contamination, each cell subset was processed individually, whereas patient and healthy donor samples were processed jointly. Using the immunoSEQ multiplex PCR, TCRB sequences were amplified from cDNA into 87-bp fragments spanning the CDR3 region. Sequencing of the amplicons was performed on the Illumina HiSeq platform. As for how the authors treated the data: PCR bias was corrected computationally using synthetic template baselines, and reads within Hamming distance 2 were collapsed, with unmergeable singletons discarded. Reads were aligned to IMGT to assign V, D and J genes, CDR3 length, and insertions or deletions at six rearrangement sites. Within each subset, clonotype counts were normalized to sorted cell number, and only after that were true diversity and Gini coefficients computed with the tcR R package. The overlap coefficient, calculated on TCRB nucleotide sequences, was used to quantify repertoire sharing. Out-of-frame TCRB sequences from naive cells were analyzed to stand in for the pre-selection repertoire. TCRdb obtained this table from immuneACCESS and retained in-frame rearrangements with V and J assigned. These tables miss some clones; where compared with another copy, unresolved V genes account for less than half of the shortfall, and the remainder is unexplained. V, J and clone size were drawn from that table, and D and trimming were deduced from the DNA. This sample lists 640,000 or so clones; about an eighth were detected once. The top ten constitute 0.022% of the sample.

Each donor gave one peripheral blood draw, approximately 0.11 L on average, collected into heparinised tubes. A BD FACSAria II was used to sort naive, central memory, regulatory and stem cell-like memory CD4+ T cells with a panel that included CD45RO, CCR7, CD25, CD127, CD95 and CD27. A purity above 95% was achieved for all sorted populations. PBMCs were isolated right away by Lymphoprep density gradient centrifugation and were stained directly, without culture. Samples were stained and sorted in pairs, with one healthy donor and one patient per experiment, so that batch effects were minimized. CDR3 length: 14 amino acids, cysteine to phenylalanine. Left in the record is the CDR3 DNA by itself, 42 bases read in frame from the first base. V gives up 7 bases and J gives up 7 bases, and the segment between their germline ends measures 19 bases. CDR1 and CDR2, per the germline V gene, are SNHLY and FYNNEI.

This clone was counted only a few times. Its antigen remains unidentified. Per-nucleotide qualities are absent, and no much larger clonotype sits a single base away. General findings and caveats noted by the study authors: Because cDNA rather than genomic DNA was sequenced, highly expressing activated cells could have been over-represented, although no difference in activation and CD3 levels was found between groups. PCR may preferentially amplify shorter templates, but because patient and control samples were amplified and corrected together, any resulting skew would affect both groups equally. Naive, central memory and regulatory TCRB repertoires appeared to be more alike among patients than among healthy donors. In all four CD4+ subsets, TCRB CDR3 length was moderately but significantly shorter in type 1 diabetes patients. Fewer insertions and more nucleotide deletions at VDJ recombination sites were observed in patients with type 1 diabetes, implying thymic rearrangement abnormalities. HLA sub-analyses involved small numbers of individuals, so any influence of HLA type on TCRB rearrangement remained unresolved.

This receptor was obtained from a young man with type 1 diabetes. What was sequenced was naive CD4+ T cells from blood. The cell subset or site label of this sample denotes: true naive CD4+ T cells. The chain couples TRBV2 to TRBJ2-5; TRBD2 could be the D gene, as 5 bases match. Read as DNA, the sequence is TGTGCCAGCATAGAAACCCTCGGGAAAGGGACCCAGTACTTC. The encoded protein is CASIETLGKGTQYF.